This is a list of T cell receptor beta chains from one sample in a study of cytomegalovirus exposure and HLA in healthy donors. Only in-frame clones appear in the TCRdb table, and some are missing; sequencing was by immunoSEQ multiplex PCR. Of approximately 72,000 clones listed, 65% to 70% are singletons. Sequencing was done on a sample of PBMCs. The source of these receptors is a man between 40 and 49 years old in good health and CMV-seropositive. CDR3s include the opening cysteine and the closing phenylalanine or tryptophan.

TRBV30	-	CAWSGTGFNEQYF
TRBV10-2	TRBJ2-1	CASREAGGSYNEQFF
TRBV5-6	TRBJ2-5	CASRGQGAREAQYF
TRBV14	TRBJ2-7	CASSQLGRGNEQYF
TRBV6-6	TRBJ2-5	CASCQARPERQETQYF
TRBV2	TRBJ2-7	CASSEQGTYEQYF
TRBV6-1	TRBJ2-4	CASSERGQFSLAKNIQYF
TRBV15	TRBJ2-5	CATSRADQETQYF
TRBV19	TRBJ2-7	CASSMTGQALEQYF
TRBV6-6	-	CASSYSQAYEQYF
TRBV6-4	TRBJ1-1	CASSVQGGTEAFF
TRBV12-5	TRBJ1-2	CASGLATGGYTF
TRBV10-3	TRBJ1-2	CAISEPDSPKDGYTF
TRBV29-1	TRBJ1-1	CSARTGGGLGAEAFF
TRBV28	TRBJ1-3	CASSSTGTGNTIYF
TRBV29-1	TRBJ2-6	CSVVLSGANVLTF
TRBV28	TRBJ1-2	CASSSRGRGYTF
TRBV13	TRBJ1-1	CASSYYPTRGNTEAFF
TRBV6-5	TRBJ2-7	CASSYSGTVYEQYF
TRBV5-1	TRBJ1-1	CASSPWGDRSEAFF
TRBV6-4	TRBJ2-7	CASSLRGEPYEQYF
TRBV6-1	TRBJ1-1	CASSEWGSLAFF
TRBV9	TRBJ2-3	CASSYAGTSTDTQYF
TRBV2	TRBJ1-4	CASRLEGKLFF
TRBV5-1	TRBJ2-1	CASSPGGFPYNEQFF
TRBV30	TRBJ1-1	CAWSVQGQSMNTEAFF
TRBV7-3	TRBJ2-7	CASSKGGGPSYEQYF
TRBV30	TRBJ2-7	CAWESQTGYEQYF
TRBV30	TRBJ2-5	CAWTQGQETQYF
TRBV15	TRBJ2-5	CATSREGAGAQETQYF
TRBV4-2	TRBJ1-4	CASRRYGQGADEKLFF
TRBV9	TRBJ1-3	CASSEGTGGTGNTIYF
TRBV5-1	TRBJ2-7	CASSSGGGRDEQYF
TRBV7-3	TRBJ1-1	CASSHRAGGNTEAFF
TRBV5-1	TRBJ2-5	CASSYSGGIQETQYF
TRBV30	TRBJ2-3	CALRDFTDTQYF
TRBV11-2	TRBJ1-4	CASSPRHEKLFF